This entry is about one T cell receptor beta chain. Its target is not known. The sample is drawn from a study of cytomegalovirus exposure and HLA in healthy donors. Study in general: Ancestry clustering placed 81% of more than 350 genotyped donors in the Caucasian-associated cluster.

The PCR contained 60 Vbeta and 13 Jbeta primers. TCRdb keeps only in-frame clones here, not all; method: immunoSEQ multiplex PCR. Among under 200,000 clones, 80% were seen once, and the ten largest hold about 1.3%. It was healthy bone marrow donors who served as donors. Study results and limitations: Per a later analysis, 15,000 to 20,000 TCR beta sequences showed association with HLA alleles at 0.05 false discovery rate. What TCR beta sequences reportedly achieved was accurate prediction of HLA-A and HLA-B alleles in most subjects.

There are 15 residues in the CDR3. Germline V gene data show CDR1 as SGHRS and CDR2 as YFSETQ. Germline trimming cut 3 bases from V and 4 bases from J; bases unmatched to any gene: 7. This clonotype was obtained from a man aged 25-45 years in good health and CMV-seronegative. Input material: PBMCs. This chain connects TRBV5-1 to TRBJ2-3; 8 bases are shared with TRBD2. This CDR3 is CASSSAGVRADTQYF. CDR3 coding DNA: TGCGCCAGCAGCTCAGCGGGAGTGAGGGCAGATACGCAGTATTTT.